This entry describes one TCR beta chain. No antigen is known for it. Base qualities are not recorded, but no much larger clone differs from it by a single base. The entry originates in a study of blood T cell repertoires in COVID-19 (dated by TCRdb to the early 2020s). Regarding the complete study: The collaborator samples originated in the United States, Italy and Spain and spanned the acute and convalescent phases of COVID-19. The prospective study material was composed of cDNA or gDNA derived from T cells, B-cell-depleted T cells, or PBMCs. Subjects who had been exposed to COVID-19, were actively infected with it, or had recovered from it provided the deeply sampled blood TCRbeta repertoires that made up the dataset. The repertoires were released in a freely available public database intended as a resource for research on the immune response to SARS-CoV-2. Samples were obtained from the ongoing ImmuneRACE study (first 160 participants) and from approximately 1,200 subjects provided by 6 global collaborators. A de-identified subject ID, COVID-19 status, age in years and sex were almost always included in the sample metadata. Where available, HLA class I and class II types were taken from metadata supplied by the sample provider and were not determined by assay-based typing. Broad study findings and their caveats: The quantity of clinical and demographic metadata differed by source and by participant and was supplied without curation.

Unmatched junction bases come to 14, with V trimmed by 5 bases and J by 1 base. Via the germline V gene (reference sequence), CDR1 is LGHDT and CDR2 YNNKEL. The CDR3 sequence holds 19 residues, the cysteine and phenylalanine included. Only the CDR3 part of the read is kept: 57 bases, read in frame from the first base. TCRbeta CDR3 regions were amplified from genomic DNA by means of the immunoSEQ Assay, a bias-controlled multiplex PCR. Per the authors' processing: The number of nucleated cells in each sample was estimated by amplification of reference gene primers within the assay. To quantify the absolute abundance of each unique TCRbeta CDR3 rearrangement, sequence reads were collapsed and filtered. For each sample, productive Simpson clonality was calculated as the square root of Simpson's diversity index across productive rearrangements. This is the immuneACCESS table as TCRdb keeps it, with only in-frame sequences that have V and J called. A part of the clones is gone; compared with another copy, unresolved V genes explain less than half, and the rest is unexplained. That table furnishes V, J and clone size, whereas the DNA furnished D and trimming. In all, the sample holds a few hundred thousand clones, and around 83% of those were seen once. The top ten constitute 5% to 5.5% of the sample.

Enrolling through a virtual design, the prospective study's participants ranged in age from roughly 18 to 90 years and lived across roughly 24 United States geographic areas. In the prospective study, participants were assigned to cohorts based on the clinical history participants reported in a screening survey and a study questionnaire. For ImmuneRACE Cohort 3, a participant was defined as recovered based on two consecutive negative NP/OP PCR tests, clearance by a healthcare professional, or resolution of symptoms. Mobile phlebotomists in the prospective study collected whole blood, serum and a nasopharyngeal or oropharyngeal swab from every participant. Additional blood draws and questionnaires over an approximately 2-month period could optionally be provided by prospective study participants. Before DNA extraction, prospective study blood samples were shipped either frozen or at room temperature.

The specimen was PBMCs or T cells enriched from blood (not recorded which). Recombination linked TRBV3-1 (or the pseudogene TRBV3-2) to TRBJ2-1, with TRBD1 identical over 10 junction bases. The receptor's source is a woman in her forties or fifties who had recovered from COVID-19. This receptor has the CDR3 CASSYFGDRGPLSYNEQFF. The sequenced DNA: TGTGCCAGCAGCTACTTTGGGGACAGGGGTCCTCTTTCCTACAATGAGCAGTTCTTC.